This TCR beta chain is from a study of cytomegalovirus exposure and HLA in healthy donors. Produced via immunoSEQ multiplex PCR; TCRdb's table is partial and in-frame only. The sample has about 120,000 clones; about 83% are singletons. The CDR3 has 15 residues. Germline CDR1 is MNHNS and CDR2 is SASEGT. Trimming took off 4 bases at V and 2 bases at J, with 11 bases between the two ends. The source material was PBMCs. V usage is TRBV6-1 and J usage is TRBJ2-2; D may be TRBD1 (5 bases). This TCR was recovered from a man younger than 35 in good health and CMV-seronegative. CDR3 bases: TGTGCCAGCAGTGGAAGGGGCCTAAACACCGGGGAGCTGTTTTTT. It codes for CASSGRGLNTGELFF.